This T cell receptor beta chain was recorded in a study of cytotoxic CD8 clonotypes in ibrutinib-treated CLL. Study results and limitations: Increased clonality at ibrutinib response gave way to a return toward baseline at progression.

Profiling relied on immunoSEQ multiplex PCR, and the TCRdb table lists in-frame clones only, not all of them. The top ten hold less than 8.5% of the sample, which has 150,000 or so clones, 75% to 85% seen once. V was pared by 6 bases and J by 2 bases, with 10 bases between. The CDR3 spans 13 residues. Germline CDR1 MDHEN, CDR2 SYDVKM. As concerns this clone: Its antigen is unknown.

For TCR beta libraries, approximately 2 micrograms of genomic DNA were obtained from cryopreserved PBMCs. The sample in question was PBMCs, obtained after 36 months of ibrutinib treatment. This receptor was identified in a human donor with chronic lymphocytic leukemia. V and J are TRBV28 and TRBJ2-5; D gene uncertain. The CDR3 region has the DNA TGTGCCAGCAGGCGGACGGCGCAAGAGACCCAGTACTTC. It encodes CASRRTAQETQYF.